The 5 T cell receptor beta chains below come from one sample, sequenced in a study of blood T cell repertoires in COVID-19. The data were produced by immunoSEQ multiplex PCR, yet TCRdb's version contains in-frame clones alone and is incomplete. The sample includes about 90,000 clones, roughly 72% seen only once; the top ten take more than 6.5%. The sequenced sample was peripheral blood. All receptors derive from a man aged 65-85 years with acute or convalescent COVID-19.

V is TRBV5-1 and J is TRBJ1-3; 9 bases match TRBD1. The CDR3 has 16 residues. Germline assignment: CDR1 SGHRS and CDR2 YFSETQ. V gave up 4 bases and J gave up 0 bases; unmatched junction bases: 5. This CDR3 reads CASSLQGANSGNTIYF. The CDR3 nucleotides read TGCGCCAGCAGCCTACAGGGGGCAAACTCTGGAAACACCATATATTTT.

The V gene is TRBV10-3, the J gene TRBJ1-6, with 8 positions matching TRBD1. This CDR3 is 13 amino acids long. Looked up from germline, CDR1 is ENHRY and CDR2 is SYGVKD. V lost 7 bases and J lost 7; bases outside the gene matches: 3. CDR3 DNA sequence: TGTGCCATCACGGGACAGGAAAATTCACCCCTCCACTTT. Translated, it gives CAITGQENSPLHF.

This rearrangement joins TRBV9 to TRBJ2-5; D may be TRBD1 (6 bases). The V end was cut by 1 base, the J end by 5 bases, with 9 bases between. The CDR3 extends over 13 amino acids. CDR1 SGDLS and CDR2 YYNGEE come from the germline V gene. CDR3 in amino acids: CASSVRDTETQYF. Written as DNA, the CDR3 is TGTGCCAGCAGCGTAAGGGACACTGAGACCCAGTACTTC.

The chain employs TRBV6-5 and TRBJ1-1; D is undetermined. The CDR3 length is 11 residues. V lost 6 bases and J lost 8, with 10 bases in between. Germline V gene sequence: CDR1 MNHEY, CDR2 SVGAGI. CDR3 amino acids: CASSDSREAFF. The CDR3 region has the DNA TGTGCCAGCAGCGATTCCCGGGAAGCTTTCTTT.

This clone occurred a few times. The V gene is TRBV6-4, the J gene TRBJ2-3, with 9 bases identical to TRBD1. Unmatched junction bases numbered 3, after V lost 0 bases and J lost 5 bases. Germline values: CDR1 MRHNA, CDR2 SNTAGT. The CDR3 runs 15 residues. The chain's CDR3 is CASSDSQGAGDTQYF. The CDR3 nucleotides read TGTGCCAGCAGTGACTCACAGGGGGCGGGAGATACGCAGTATTTT.